Listed here are 24 T cell receptor beta chains from one sample, sequenced in a study of vaccination and CD4 T cells after COVID-19. Treatment of the sample: roughly nine-day PBMC culture with coronavirus spike peptide pools or control peptides (ViraFEST assay). CD4+ T-cell collection from the unexposed donor predated the COVID-19 pandemic (2011-2018). The assay that was used to sequence DNA from cultured CD4+ T cells was the Oncomine TCR Beta short-read assay. TCRdb fed the PCR reads into MiXCR, producing one record per CDR3 protein. The sample lists 9,000 to 10,000 distinct CDR3 sequences, about half seen once, with around 24% in the top ten. No antigen is known for these receptors. Material for sequencing was CD4+ T cells from blood, cultured in vitro. These receptors all stem from a human donor in good health.

This clonotype was counted once. The rearrangement joins TRBV6-5 to TRBJ2-1; D is ambiguous. The germline V and J ends were trimmed by 1 base and 10 bases, with 5 bases remaining between them. The CDR3 is 11 residues long. Germline assignment: CDR1 MNHEY and CDR2 SVGAGI. The CDR3 DNA is TGTGCCAGCAGTTACTTTGGGGAGCAGTTCTTC. Protein: CASSYFGEQFF.

The CDR3 here is CASSVDLKETQYF. For the CDR3, the DNA is TGTGCCAGCAGTGTGGACCTAAAAGAGACCCAGTACTTC. The genes are TRBV2 and TRBJ2-5; D is uncertain. Germline-derived CDR1 and CDR2 are SNHLY and FYNNEI. The CDR3 length is 13 residues. The V and J ends lost 4 bases and 3 bases respectively, with 9 bases between them.

The chain employs TRBV11-2 and TRBJ2-2; 8 bases match TRBD1. The CDR3 contains 16 residues. From germline, CDR1 is SGHAT and CDR2 FQNNGV. With 7 bases clipped from V and 6 bases from J, the junction kept 13 bases outside the gene matches. The chain's CDR3 is CASKAPRQGASGELFF. In nucleotides, the CDR3 is TGTGCCAGCAAAGCCCCTAGGCAGGGGGCCTCCGGGGAGCTGTTTTTT.

The J gene is TRBJ1-1, the V gene TRBV19; no reliable D call. CDR3 length: 13 amino acids. Germline V gene data show CDR1 as LNHDA and CDR2 as SQIVND (reference sequence). V was clipped by 8 bases and J by 4 bases, with 14 bases between them. The CDR3 DNA is TGTGCCAGTCAGTCCAAAGCGATCACTGAAGCTTTCTTT. Its protein is CASQSKAITEAFF.

The rearrangement joins TRBV7-2 to TRBJ2-6; no definite D call. Looked up from germline, CDR1 is SGHTA and CDR2 is FQGNSA. Trimming pared 0 bases from V and 0 bases from J, leaving 9 bases between. CDR3 size: 17 residues. CDR3: CASSLAHLGSGANVLTF. The CDR3 coding sequence is TGTGCCAGCAGCTTAGCGCATCTAGGCTCTGGGGCCAACGTCCTGACTTTC. Variable domain in full (rest from reference TRBV7-2 and TRBJ2-6): GAGVSQSPSNKVTEKGKDVELRCDPISGHTALYWYRQSLGQGLEFLIYFQGNSAPDKSGLPSDRFSAERTGGSVSTLTIQRTQQEDSAVYLCASSLAHLGSGANVLTFGAGSRLTVL.

This clonotype was counted a few times. The chain recombines TRBV20-1 with TRBJ2-5; 10 bases are a match to TRBD2. V was clipped by 2 bases and J by 3 bases; unmatched bases: 12. This CDR3 has 17 amino acids. Germline CDR1 and CDR2: DFQATT and SNEGSKA (reference sequence). DNA of the CDR3: TGCAGTGCTAGACCTCCTCACCTCGGACTAGCGGAAGAGACCCAGTACTTC. Translation gives CSARPPHLGLAEETQYF.

This clonotype rates as medium-sized. This rearrangement joins TRBV6-5 to TRBJ1-1; D unresolved. V lost 2 bases and J 2 bases, leaving 12 bases between the germline ends. The CDR3 has 15 residues. Germline V CDR1 and CDR2: MNHEY, SVGAGI. The CDR3: CASSYLAGPNTEAFF. CDR3 in DNA: TGTGCCAGCAGTTACCTCGCGGGCCCTAACACTGAAGCTTTCTTT.

In its sample, this clonotype is large. The chain couples TRBV2 to TRBJ1-2, with D possibly TRBD1 on 5 matching bases. Germline assignment: CDR1 SNHLY and CDR2 FYNNEI. V lost 0 bases and J lost 4, with 9 bases in between. This CDR3 spans 14 amino acids. In nucleotides, the CDR3 is TGTGCCAGCAGTGAAGCGCTCGGGGGCTATGGCTACACCTTC. This sequence encodes CASSEALGGYGYTF.

J is TRBJ2-3 and V is TRBV10-3, with 7 positions matching TRBD2. This CDR3 has 15 residues. J gave up 2 bases and V 10 bases, and 12 bases lay outside the gene matches. CDR1 ENHRY and CDR2 SYGVKD come from the germline V gene. CDR3 DNA sequence: TGTGCCACCCTGGGCGGACTAGTTATCACAGATACGCAGTATTTT. Its protein product is CATLGGLVITDTQYF.

The chain employs TRBV6-5 and TRBJ1-3; no definite D call. Trimming left V 3 bases short and J 4 bases short, with 10 bases between. The CDR3 runs to 14 residues. Germline values: CDR1 MNHEY, CDR2 SVGAGI. CDR3 nucleotides: TGTGCCAGCAGTTATCAAGACGGAGGAAACACCATATATTTT. It encodes CASSYQDGGNTIYF.

This clonotype was counted between two and nine times. The V call is TRBV6-4, the J call TRBJ1-6; tentative D call: TRBD1 (6 bases). Looked up from germline, CDR1 is MRHNA and CDR2 is SNTAGT. The CDR3 runs 15 residues. V was pared by 2 bases and J by 10 bases, with 15 bases between. Written as DNA, the CDR3 is TGTGCCAGCAGTGACCACGGACAGTCACAGTCACCCCTCCACTTT. It specifies CASSDHGQSQSPLHF.

The genes are TRBV29-1 and TRBJ2-2, with TRBD2 matching over 7 bases. Trimming cost V 7 bases and J 4 bases; bases outside gene matches: 0. From germline, CDR1 is SQVTM and CDR2 ANQGSEA. This CDR3 comprises 11 residues. CDR3 in DNA: TGCAGCGGGGGGGGCACCGGGGAGCTGTTTTTT. Translated: CSGGGTGELFF.

The chain recombines TRBV5-1 with TRBJ2-5; D uncertain. Trimming stripped 4 bases from V and 2 bases from J, with 12 bases between. CDR1 SGHRS and CDR2 YFSETQ come from the germline V gene. The CDR3 totals 14 residues. The DNA of the CDR3 is TGCGCCAGCAGCCTGCCTGACGGGCAAGAGACCCAGTACTTC. It yields the protein CASSLPDGQETQYF.

The chain combines TRBV7-2 with TRBJ1-5; 7 bases line up with TRBD1. CDR1 is SGHTA, CDR2 FQGNSA, per germline. The V and J ends lost 3 bases and 5 bases, in that order; junction bases with no gene match: 10. The CDR3 has 16 residues. The CDR3 here is CASSFVGGRPYQPQHF. CDR3 bases: TGTGCCAGCAGCTTCGTAGGGGGCAGACCGTATCAGCCCCAGCATTTT.

This chain uses TRBV24-1 with TRBJ2-5; D gene ambiguous. The V gene's germline CDR1 is KGHDR and CDR2 SFDVKD. This CDR3 contains 16 residues. The V and J ends lost 0 bases and 4 bases respectively, with 14 bases between them. CDR3 sequence (DNA): TGTGCCACCAGTGATTTGGGTGGGGTTGGGATAGAGACCCAGTACTTC. This sequence encodes CATSDLGGVGIETQYF.

The J gene is TRBJ2-5, the V gene TRBV20-1; tentative D call: TRBD2 (6 bases). The germline gives CDR1 DFQATT, CDR2 SNEGSKA (reference sequence). Trimming took off 5 bases at V and 4 bases at J, with 11 bases between the two ends. The CDR3 covers 12 residues. CDR3 bases: TGCAGTGCTGCGGGACTGACAGAGACCCAGTACTTC. Amino acid sequence: CSAAGLTETQYF.

The chain uses TRBV20-1 and TRBJ2-7; 7 positions agree with TRBD2. Losses at the gene ends were 3 bases for V and 7 bases for J; bases not matched to a gene: 9. Germline CDR1 and CDR2: DFQATT and SNEGSKA (reference sequence). The CDR3 covers 13 residues. For the CDR3, the DNA is TGCAGTGCTAGTAGCGGGTGGTCGGGGGAGCAGTACTTC. It encodes CSASSGWSGEQYF.

This clonotype has just a few counts. The V call is TRBV20-1, the J call TRBJ1-6; 9 bases agree with TRBD1. This CDR3 is built from 13 residues. CDR1 DFQATT and CDR2 SNEGSKA come from the germline V gene (reference sequence). With 5 bases clipped from V and 10 bases from J, the junction kept 6 bases outside the gene matches. CDR3 loop: CSARDRAGSPLHF. The CDR3 bases are TGCAGTGCTCGGGACAGGGCAGGGTCACCCCTCCACTTT.

The chain combines TRBV6-2 or TRBV6-3 with TRBJ1-1, with D tentatively TRBD1 (5 bases). The CDR3 extends over 16 amino acids. Germline CDR1 is MNHEY and CDR2 is SVGEGT. V shed 6 bases and J shed 7 bases, with 24 bases lying between them. The CDR3 nucleotides read TGTGCCAGCAGGAATGCGGGGGGGTACTTGTCGGTTGAAGCTTTCTTT. Translation: CASRNAGGYLSVEAFF.

The rearrangement uses TRBV5-5 and TRBJ2-2; no clear D. This CDR3 contains 12 residues. Trimming removed 2 bases at V and 8 bases at J, with 7 bases between. Germline loops: CDR1 SGHKS, CDR2 YYEKEE (reference sequence). The CDR3: CASSLVSGELFF. As DNA, the CDR3 is TGTGCCAGCAGCTTAGTATCGGGGGAGCTGTTTTTT.

The CDR3 here is CSARPTLYEQYF. DNA of the CDR3: TGCAGTGCTAGACCAACGCTATACGAGCAGTACTTC. The V call is TRBV20-1, the J call TRBJ2-7; D remains unclear. V was shortened by 2 bases and J by 4 bases, with 9 bases between the two germline ends. The V gene's germline CDR1 is DFQATT and CDR2 SNEGSKA (reference sequence). The length of the CDR3 is 12 residues.

V gene TRBV12-3 or TRBV12-4 combines with J gene TRBJ2-7; TRBD1 matches 7 bases. The CDR3 is made up of 13 amino acids. V trimming: 3 bases; J trimming: 2 bases; junction bases outside the gene matches: 1. The CDR3 DNA sequence: TGTGCCAGCAGTTTGGGACAGACCTACGAGCAGTACTTC. Translated: CASSLGQTYEQYF.

This clonotype was seen a few times. The chain couples TRBV29-1 to TRBJ1-2; D unclear. This CDR3 has 11 amino acids. Germline V gene data show CDR1 as SQVTM and CDR2 as ANQGSEA. Trimming took off 4 bases at V and 2 bases at J, with 5 bases between the two ends. CDR3 nucleotides: TGCAGCGTTGTCTCCAACTATGGCTACACCTTC. Its translation: CSVVSNYGYTF.

The rearrangement links TRBV7-2 to TRBJ2-7; D not certain. The germline gives CDR1 SGHTA, CDR2 FQGNSA. Trimming removed 5 bases from V and 2 bases from J, with 7 bases in between. This CDR3 is 12 amino acids long. The CDR3: CASSRSAYEQYF. Written as DNA, the CDR3 is TGTGCCAGCAGCCGTAGTGCCTACGAGCAGTACTTC. Complete variable domain (other parts from reference TRBV7-2 and TRBJ2-7): GAGVSQSPSNKVTEKGKDVELRCDPISGHTALYWYRQSLGQGLEFLIYFQGNSAPDKSGLPSDRFSAERTGGSVSTLTIQRTQQEDSAVYLCASSRSAYEQYFGPGTRLTVT.